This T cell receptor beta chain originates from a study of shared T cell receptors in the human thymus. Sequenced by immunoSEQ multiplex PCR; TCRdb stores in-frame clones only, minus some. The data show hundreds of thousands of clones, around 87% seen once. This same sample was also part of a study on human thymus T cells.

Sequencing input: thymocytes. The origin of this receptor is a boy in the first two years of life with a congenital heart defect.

Here the CDR3 DNA reads TGTGCCAGCAGTTTATCCCGGGAGAAGAGGGCCCCCTACACAGATACGCAGTATTTT. Translating gives CASSLSREKRAPYTDTQYF. The chain carries TRBV28 and TRBJ2-3; maybe TRBD2 (6 bases). This CDR3 is 19 amino acids long. The ends were cut back, 1 base at V and 2 bases at J, with 22 bases in the middle. From germline, CDR1 is MDHEN and CDR2 SYDVKM.